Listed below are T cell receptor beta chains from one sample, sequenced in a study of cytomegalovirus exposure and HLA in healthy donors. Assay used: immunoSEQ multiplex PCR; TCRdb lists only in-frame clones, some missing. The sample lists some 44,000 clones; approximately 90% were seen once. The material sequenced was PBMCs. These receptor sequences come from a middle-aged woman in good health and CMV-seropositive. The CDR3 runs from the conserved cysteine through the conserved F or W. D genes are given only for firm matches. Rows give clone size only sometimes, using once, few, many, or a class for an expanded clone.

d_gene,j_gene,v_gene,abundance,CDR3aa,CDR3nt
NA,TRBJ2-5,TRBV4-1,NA,CASSQDFTGKETQYF,TGCGCCAGCAGCCAAGATTTTACAGGGAAAGAGACCCAGTACTTC
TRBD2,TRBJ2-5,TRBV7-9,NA,CSSSLALRLAEKETQYF,TGTTCCAGCAGCTTAGCGTTGAGACTAGCAGAAAAAGAGACCCAGTACTTC
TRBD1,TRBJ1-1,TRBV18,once,CASSRGQLNTEAFF,TGTGCCAGCTCCCGGGGACAGCTGAACACTGAAGCTTTCTTT
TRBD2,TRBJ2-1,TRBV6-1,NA,CASSERISGAAGANEQFF,TGTGCCAGCAGTGAACGGATTAGCGGGGCGGCCGGGGCCAATGAGCAGTTCTTC
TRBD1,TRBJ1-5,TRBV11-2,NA,CASSLGQGNQPQHF,TGTGCCAGCAGCTTAGGACAGGGAAATCAGCCCCAGCATTTT
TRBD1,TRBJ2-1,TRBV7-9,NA,CASSFPGGNEQFF,TGTGCCAGCAGCTTCCCAGGGGGCAATGAGCAGTTCTTC
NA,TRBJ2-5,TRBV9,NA,CASSSLGLQETQYF,TGTGCCAGCAGCTCCTTGGGACTCCAAGAGACCCAGTACTTC
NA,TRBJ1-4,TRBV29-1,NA,CSVASGREKLFF,TGCAGCGTTGCCTCGGGTCGGGAAAAACTGTTTTTT
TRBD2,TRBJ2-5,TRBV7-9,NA,CASSTSGRETQYF,TGTGCCAGCAGCACTAGCGGGAGGGAGACCCAGTACTTC
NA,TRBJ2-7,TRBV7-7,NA,CASSLASRWFYEQYF,TGTGCCAGCAGCTTAGCGTCACGGTGGTTTTACGAGCAGTACTTC
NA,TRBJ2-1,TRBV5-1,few,CASSLASRGADEQFF,TGCGCCAGCAGCTTGGCATCGCGGGGTGCTGATGAGCAGTTCTTC
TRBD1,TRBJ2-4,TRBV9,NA,CASSPETGSTDIQYF,TGTGCCAGCAGCCCAGAGACAGGGTCCACAGACATTCAGTACTTC
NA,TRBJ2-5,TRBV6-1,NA,CASSEASGPIETQYF,TGTGCCAGCAGTGAAGCATCTGGCCCCATAGAGACCCAGTACTTC
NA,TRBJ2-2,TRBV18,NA,CASSPTSNTGELFF,TGTGCCAGCTCACCGACTTCGAACACCGGGGAGCTGTTTTTT
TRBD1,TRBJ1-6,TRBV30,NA,CAWRGQGNSPLHF,TGTGCCTGGAGAGGACAGGGGAACTCACCCCTCCACTTT
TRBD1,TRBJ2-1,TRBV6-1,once,CASGLGTGHNEQFF,TGTGCCAGCGGGCTCGGGACAGGTCACAATGAGCAGTTCTTC
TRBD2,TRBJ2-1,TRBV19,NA,CASIGREGRLDEQFF,TGTGCCAGTATCGGGCGGGAGGGCCGGTTGGATGAGCAGTTCTTC
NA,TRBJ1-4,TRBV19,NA,CAGSIDREEKLFF,TGTGCCGGTAGTATTGACCGGGAAGAAAAACTGTTTTTT
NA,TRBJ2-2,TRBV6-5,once,CASTLGGTGELFF,TGTGCCAGCACCCTTGGGGGGACCGGGGAGCTGTTTTTT
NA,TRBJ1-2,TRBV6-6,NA,CACFRGQANYGYTF,TGTGCCTGTTTCAGGGGCCAAGCTAACTATGGCTACACCTTC